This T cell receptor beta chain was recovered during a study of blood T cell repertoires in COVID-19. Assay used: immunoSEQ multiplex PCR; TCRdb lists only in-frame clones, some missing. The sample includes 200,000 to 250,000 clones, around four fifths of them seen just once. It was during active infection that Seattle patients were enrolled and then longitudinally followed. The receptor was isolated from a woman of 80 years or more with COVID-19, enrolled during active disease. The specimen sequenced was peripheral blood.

CDR3 sequence reads: CASRTPGTGELRGYTF. The CDR3 DNA follows: TGTGCCAGTCGTACCCCCGGGACAGGGGAATTAAGAGGCTACACCTTC. The chain links TRBV28 to TRBJ1-2, with 10 nucleotides matching TRBD1. V shed 9 bases and J 8 bases; nucleotides not matched to a gene: 18. Germline values: CDR1 MDHEN, CDR2 SYDVKM. This CDR3 contains 16 residues.